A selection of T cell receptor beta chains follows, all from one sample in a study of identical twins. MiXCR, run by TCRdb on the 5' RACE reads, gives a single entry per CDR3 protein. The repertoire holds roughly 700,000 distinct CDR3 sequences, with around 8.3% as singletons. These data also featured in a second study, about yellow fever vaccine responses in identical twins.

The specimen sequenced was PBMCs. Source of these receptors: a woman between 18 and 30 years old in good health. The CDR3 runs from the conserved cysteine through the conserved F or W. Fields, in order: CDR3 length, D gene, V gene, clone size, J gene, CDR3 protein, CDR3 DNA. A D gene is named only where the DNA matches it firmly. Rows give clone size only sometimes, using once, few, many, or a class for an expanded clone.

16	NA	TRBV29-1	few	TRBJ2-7	CSVEAGALAGPYEQYF	TGCAGCGTTGAAGCGGGAGCTTTGGCAGGCCCCTACGAGCAGTACTTC
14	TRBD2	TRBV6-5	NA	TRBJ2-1	CASRPVRTSLVQFF	TGTGCCAGCAGACCAGTACGGACTAGCTTAGTGCAGTTCTTC
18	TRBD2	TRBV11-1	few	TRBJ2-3	CASSSGVGTSPGTDTQYF	TGTGCCAGCAGCTCCGGGGTAGGGACTAGCCCGGGCACAGATACGCAGTATTTT
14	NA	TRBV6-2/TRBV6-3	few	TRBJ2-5	CASSSGFLQETQYF	TGTGCCAGCAGTTCGGGGTTTCTTCAAGAGACCCAGTACTTC
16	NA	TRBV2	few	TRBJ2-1	CASTDPPGGGYDEQFF	TGTGCCAGCACCGATCCTCCGGGGGGCGGGTATGATGAGCAGTTCTTC
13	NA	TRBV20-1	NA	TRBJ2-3	CSARGSGTDTQYF	TGCAGTGCTAGAGGCAGCGGGACAGATACGCAGTATTTT
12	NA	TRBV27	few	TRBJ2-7	CATGESAYEQYF	TGTGCCACCGGGGAGTCGGCCTACGAGCAGTACTTC
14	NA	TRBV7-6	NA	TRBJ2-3	CASSLIPFTDTQYF	TGTGCCAGCAGCTTAATTCCGTTCACAGATACGCAGTATTTT
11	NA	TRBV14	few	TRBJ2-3	CASSQDTTQYF	TGTGCCAGCAGCCAAGATACTACGCAGTATTTT
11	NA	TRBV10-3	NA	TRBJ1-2	CAIREGNGYTF	TGTGCCATCCGGGAGGGGAACGGCTACACCTTC
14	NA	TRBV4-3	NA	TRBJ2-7	CASSQDYGNYEQYF	TGCGCCAGCAGCCAAGATTACGGGAACTACGAGCAGTACTTC
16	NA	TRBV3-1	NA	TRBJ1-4	CASSQATGAGEEKLFF	TGTGCCAGCAGCCAAGCGACCGGCGCTGGGGAGGAAAAACTGTTTTTT
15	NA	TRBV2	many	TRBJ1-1	CASSEETGMNTEAFF	TGTGCCAGCAGTGAAGAGACAGGCATGAACACTGAAGCTTTCTTT
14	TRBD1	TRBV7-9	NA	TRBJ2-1	CASNTGTGNNEQFF	TGTGCCAGCAATACCGGGACAGGCAACAATGAGCAGTTCTTC
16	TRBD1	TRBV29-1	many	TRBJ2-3	CSVDPRTGANSDTQYF	TGCAGCGTTGACCCCCGGACAGGGGCCAATTCAGATACGCAGTATTTT
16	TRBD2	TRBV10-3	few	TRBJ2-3	CAISQVASGGSDTQYF	TGTGCCATCAGTCAAGTGGCTAGCGGGGGCTCAGATACGCAGTATTTT
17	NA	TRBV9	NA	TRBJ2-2	CASSVSGQGYNTGELFF	TGTGCCAGCAGCGTCTCGGGGCAGGGTTACAACACCGGGGAGCTGTTTTTT
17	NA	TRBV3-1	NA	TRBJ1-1	CASSQDRDSNSNTEAFF	TGTGCCAGCAGCCAAGATCGAGACAGCAACTCGAACACTGAAGCTTTCTTT
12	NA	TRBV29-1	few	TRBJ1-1	CSVRSGNTEAFF	TGCAGCGTTCGTTCAGGGAACACTGAAGCTTTCTTT
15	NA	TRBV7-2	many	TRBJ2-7	CASSRTPGQSYEQYF	TGTGCCAGCAGCCGAACACCGGGACAAAGCTACGAGCAGTACTTC
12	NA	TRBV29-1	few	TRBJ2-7	CSARTDSYEQYF	TGCAGCGCACGGACAGACTCCTACGAGCAGTACTTC
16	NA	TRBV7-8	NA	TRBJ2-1	CASSLEWTATYNEQFF	TGTGCCAGCAGCTTAGAGTGGACAGCCACCTACAATGAGCAGTTCTTC
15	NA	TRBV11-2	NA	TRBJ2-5	CASSFGYGYQETQYF	TGTGCCAGCAGCTTTGGGTATGGATACCAAGAGACCCAGTACTTC
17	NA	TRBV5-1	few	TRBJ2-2	CASSLFSSGANTGELFF	TGCGCCAGCAGCCTGTTCAGTTCAGGGGCCAACACCGGGGAGCTGTTTTTT
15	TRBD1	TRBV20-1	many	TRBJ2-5	CSATRQGAQLETQYF	TGCAGTGCTACCCGACAGGGGGCGCAATTAGAGACCCAGTACTTC
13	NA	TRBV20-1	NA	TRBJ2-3	CSARYSGTDTQYF	TGCAGTGCTAGATACTCTGGCACAGATACGCAGTATTTT
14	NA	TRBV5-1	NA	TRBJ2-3	CASSPPELTDTQYF	TGCGCCAGCAGCCCGCCGGAACTCACAGATACGCAGTATTTT
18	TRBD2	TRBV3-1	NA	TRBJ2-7	CTSSSETGTSGVIYEQYF	TGTACCAGCAGTTCAGAGACCGGGACTAGCGGGGTAATCTACGAGCAGTACTTC